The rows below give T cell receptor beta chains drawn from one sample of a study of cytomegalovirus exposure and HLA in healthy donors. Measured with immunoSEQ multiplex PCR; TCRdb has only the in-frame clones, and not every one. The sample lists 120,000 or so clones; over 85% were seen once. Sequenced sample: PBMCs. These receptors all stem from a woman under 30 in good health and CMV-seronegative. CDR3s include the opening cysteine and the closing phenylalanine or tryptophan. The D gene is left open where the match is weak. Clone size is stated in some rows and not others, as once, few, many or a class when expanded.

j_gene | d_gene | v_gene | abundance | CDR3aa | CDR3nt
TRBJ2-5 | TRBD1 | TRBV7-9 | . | CASSALEDRGGETQYF | TGTGCCAGCAGCGCCCTGGAGGACAGGGGGGGAGAGACCCAGTACTTC
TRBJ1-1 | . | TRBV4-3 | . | CASSRQSGKRREAFF | TGCGCCAGCAGCCGACAAAGCGGGAAAAGACGGGAAGCTTTCTTT
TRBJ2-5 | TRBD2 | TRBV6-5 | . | CASSYSTSGAQETQYF | TGTGCCAGCAGTTACTCGACTAGCGGGGCACAAGAGACCCAGTACTTC
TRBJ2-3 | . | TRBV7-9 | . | CASSDSVTDTQYF | TGTGCCAGCAGCGACTCAGTCACAGATACGCAGTATTTT
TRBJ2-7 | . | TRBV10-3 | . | CAISESRGTNEQYF | TGTGCCATCAGTGAGAGCCGGGGGACGAACGAGCAGTACTTC
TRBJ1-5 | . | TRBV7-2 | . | CASSLGQYSNQPQHF | TGTGCCAGCAGCTTAGGTCAGTATAGCAATCAGCCCCAGCATTTT
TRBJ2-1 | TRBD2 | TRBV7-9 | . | CASSLVASGVNEQFF | TGTGCCAGCAGCTTAGTTGCTAGCGGGGTGAATGAGCAGTTCTTC
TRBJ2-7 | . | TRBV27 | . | CASSFPGYEQYF | TGTGCCAGCAGTTTCCCAGGGTACGAGCAGTACTTC
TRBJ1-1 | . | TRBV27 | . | CASSLPGANTEAFF | TGTGCCAGCAGTTTACCAGGGGCGAACACTGAAGCTTTCTTT
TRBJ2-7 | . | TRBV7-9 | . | CASSLVLGGTSHYEQYF | TGTGCCAGCAGCTTAGTACTCGGCGGGACCTCGCACTACGAGCAGTACTTC
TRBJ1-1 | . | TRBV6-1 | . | CASIQGVGYTEAFF | TGTGCCAGCATCCAAGGGGTGGGGTACACTGAAGCTTTCTTT
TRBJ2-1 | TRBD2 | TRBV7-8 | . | CASSPAGAGYNEQFF | TGTGCCAGCAGCCCAGCGGGAGCTGGCTACAATGAGCAGTTCTTC
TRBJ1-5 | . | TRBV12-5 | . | CASVGQGSTRPQHF | TGTGCTAGTGTTGGCCAGGGCTCTACCCGGCCCCAGCATTTT
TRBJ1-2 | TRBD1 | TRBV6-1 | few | CAIDWTGNYGYTF | TGTGCCATCGACTGGACAGGGAACTATGGCTACACCTTC
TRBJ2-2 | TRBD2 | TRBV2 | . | CASTRSAGTSAGELFF | TGTGCCAGCACTCGCTCTGCCGGGACTAGCGCCGGGGAGCTGTTTTTT
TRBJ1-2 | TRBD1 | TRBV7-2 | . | CASSLRGLGYTF | TGTGCCAGCAGCTTGAGGGGGCTTGGCTACACCTTC
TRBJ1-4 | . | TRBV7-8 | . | CASSLFEGATNEKLFF | TGTGCCAGCAGCTTATTCGAGGGGGCAACTAATGAAAAACTGTTTTTT
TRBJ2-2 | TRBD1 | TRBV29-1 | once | CSVVSSDRVSSGELFF | TGCAGCGTTGTGTCTTCTGACAGGGTATCTTCCGGGGAGCTGTTTTTT
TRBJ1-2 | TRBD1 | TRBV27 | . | CASSLNVVGQGSGYTF | TGTGCCAGCAGTTTAAACGTCGTGGGACAGGGATCTGGCTACACCTTC
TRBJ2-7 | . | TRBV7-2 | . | CASSPSYSPVGQFSYEQYF | TGTGCCAGCAGCCCATCCTATTCGCCCGTGGGGCAATTCTCCTACGAGCAGTACTTC
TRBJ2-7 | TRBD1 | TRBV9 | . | CASSVSGTGIYEQYF | TGTGCCAGCAGCGTTTCCGGGACAGGGATCTACGAGCAGTACTTC
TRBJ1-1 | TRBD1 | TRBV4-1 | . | CASSLDRENTEAFF | TGCGCCAGCAGCCTGGACAGGGAGAACACTGAAGCTTTCTTT
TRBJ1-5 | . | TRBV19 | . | CASSLRGSNQPQHF | TGTGCCAGTAGTCTCCGCGGTAGCAATCAGCCCCAGCATTTT
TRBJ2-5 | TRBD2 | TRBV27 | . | CASSPGTSGGLPLSRIQETQYF | TGTGCCAGCAGTCCCGGGACTAGCGGGGGGCTCCCATTATCCAGGATCCAAGAGACCCAGTACTTC
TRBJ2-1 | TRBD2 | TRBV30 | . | CAWKGAGSYNEQFF | TGTGCCTGGAAGGGAGCGGGGTCCTACAATGAGCAGTTCTTC
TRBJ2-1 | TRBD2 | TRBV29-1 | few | CSVPVNRGTSGTNEQFF | TGCAGCGTCCCCGTCAATAGGGGGACTAGCGGGACCAATGAGCAGTTCTTC
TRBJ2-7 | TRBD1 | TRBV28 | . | CASSALGGQGAPEQYF | TGTGCCAGCAGCGCCTTGGGCGGACAGGGGGCGCCTGAGCAGTACTTC
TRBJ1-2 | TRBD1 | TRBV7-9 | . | CASSDKVQGADYGYTF | TGTGCCAGCAGCGACAAGGTCCAGGGGGCGGACTATGGCTACACCTTC
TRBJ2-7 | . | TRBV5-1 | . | CASSPGQGNEQYF | TGCGCCAGCTCTCCAGGGCAAGGCAACGAGCAGTACTTC
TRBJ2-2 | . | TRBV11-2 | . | CASSSLTNTGELFF | TGTGCCAGCAGCTCTCTTACTAACACCGGGGAGCTGTTTTTT
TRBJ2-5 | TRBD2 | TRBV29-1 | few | CSVALAGGPETQYF | TGCAGCGTTGCCCTAGCGGGGGGGCCCGAGACCCAGTACTTC
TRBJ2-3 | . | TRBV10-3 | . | CAISGETDTQYF | TGTGCCATCAGTGGCGAAACAGATACGCAGTATTTT
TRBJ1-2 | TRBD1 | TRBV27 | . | CASRGQFEYGYTF | TGTGCCAGCAGGGGACAGTTTGAGTATGGCTACACCTTC
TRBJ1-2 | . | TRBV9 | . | CASSPEVFYGYTF | TGTGCCAGCAGCCCCGAGGTATTCTATGGCTACACCTTC
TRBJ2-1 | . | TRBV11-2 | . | CASSLNVGEYNEQFF | TGTGCCAGCAGCTTAAATGTGGGAGAGTACAATGAGCAGTTCTTC
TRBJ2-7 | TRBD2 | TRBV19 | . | CASLGLAGDEQYF | TGTGCCAGTCTGGGACTAGCGGGAGACGAGCAGTACTTC
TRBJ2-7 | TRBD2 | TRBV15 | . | CATSRGGGKVSSKQYF | TGTGCCACCAGCAGAGGCGGGGGGAAAGTTTCTTCGAAGCAGTACTTC
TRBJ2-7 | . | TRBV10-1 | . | CASSATALNEQYF | TGCGCCAGCAGTGCGACAGCGTTGAACGAGCAGTACTTC
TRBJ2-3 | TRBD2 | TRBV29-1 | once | CSVESGITDTQYF | TGCAGCGTAGAGAGCGGGATCACAGATACGCAGTATTTT
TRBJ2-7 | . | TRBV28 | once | CASSPPGDDSYEQYF | TGTGCCAGCAGCCCTCCAGGGGACGACTCCTACGAGCAGTACTTC
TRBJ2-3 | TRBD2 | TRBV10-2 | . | CASRKESGRIDTQYF | TGCGCCAGCAGGAAGGAGAGCGGGAGGATAGATACGCAGTATTTT
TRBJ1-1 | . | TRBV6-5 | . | CASSRLTENTEAFF | TGTGCCAGCAGCCGATTGACAGAAAACACTGAAGCTTTCTTT
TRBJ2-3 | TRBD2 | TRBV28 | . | CASSVGTSGTHTQYF | TGTGCCAGCAGCGTTGGGACTAGCGGGACTCATACGCAGTATTTT
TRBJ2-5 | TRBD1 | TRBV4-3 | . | CASSPTTGAQETQYF | TGCGCCAGCAGCCCTACGACAGGGGCACAAGAGACCCAGTACTTC
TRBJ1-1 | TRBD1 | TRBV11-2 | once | CASSPIQGGKESEAFF | TGTGCCAGCAGCCCGATTCAGGGGGGCAAAGAGAGTGAAGCTTTCTTT
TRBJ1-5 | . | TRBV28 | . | CASTDQGNQPQHF | TGTGCCAGCACGGATCAGGGCAATCAGCCCCAGCATTTT
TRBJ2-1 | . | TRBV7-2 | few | CASSFATETYYNEQFF | TGTGCCAGCAGCTTTGCGACAGAGACCTACTACAATGAGCAGTTCTTC
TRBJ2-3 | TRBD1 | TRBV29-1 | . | CSVSRGTTDTQYF | TGCAGCGTTTCCAGGGGGACCACAGATACGCAGTATTTT
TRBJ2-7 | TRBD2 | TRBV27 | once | CASSWTSGIYEQYF | TGTGCCAGCAGTTGGACTAGCGGGATTTACGAGCAGTACTTC
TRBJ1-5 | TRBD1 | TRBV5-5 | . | CASSLYGTGEQPQHF | TGTGCCAGCAGCCTATATGGGACAGGGGAGCAGCCCCAGCATTTT
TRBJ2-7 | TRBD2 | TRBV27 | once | CASGRGGISSYEQYF | TGTGCCAGCGGTCGGGGGGGGATAAGCTCCTACGAGCAGTACTTC
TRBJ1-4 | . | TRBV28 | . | CASQTGNEKLFF | TGTGCCAGCCAGACGGGGAATGAAAAACTGTTTTTT
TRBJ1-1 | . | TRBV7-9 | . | CASSSGQRGTEAFF | TGTGCCAGCAGCTCCGGACAGCGGGGCACTGAAGCTTTCTTT
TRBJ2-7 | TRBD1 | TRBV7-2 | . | CASSADRGYEQYF | TGTGCCAGCAGCGCGGACAGGGGGTACGAGCAGTACTTC
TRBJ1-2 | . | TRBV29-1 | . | CSVTGGVSYGYTF | TGCAGCGTTACCGGGGGGGTAAGCTATGGCTACACCTTC
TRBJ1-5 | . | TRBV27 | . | CASSRESPRYNQPQHF | TGTGCCAGCAGCCGGGAATCCCCACGGTATAATCAGCCCCAGCATTTT
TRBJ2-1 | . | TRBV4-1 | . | CASSQEVRNEQFF | TGCGCCAGCAGCCAAGAGGTCAGAAATGAGCAGTTCTTC